This entry lists 13 T cell receptor beta chains sequenced from one sample in a study of cytomegalovirus exposure and HLA in healthy donors (dated by TCRdb to 2015 to 2018). Preparation of the library involved the immunoSEQ multiplex PCR assay. The multiplex PCR relied on a mix of 60 forward primers for TCR Vbeta segments and 13 reverse primers for TCR Jbeta segments. Imported from immuneACCESS, the table was reduced by TCRdb to in-frame sequences with V and J called. These copies leave out some clones; in studies compared against another copy, an unresolved V gene accounts for under half, and the cause of the remainder is not known. The sample contains approximately 61,000 clones, around 80% of them found a single time. The ten largest clones capture roughly 51% of the sample. The specimen sequenced was PBMCs. The receptors here all came from a man in his fifties or sixties in good health and CMV-seropositive.

The CDR3 protein is CASSPVEGGVLTF. The CDR3 bases are TGTGCCAGCTCACCGGTGGAAGGAGGCGTCCTGACTTTC. V is TRBV18 and J is TRBJ2-6; D perhaps matches TRBD2 (5 bases). Trimming cost V 3 bases and J 12 bases, with 12 bases left between them. The CDR3 runs 13 residues. The germline CDR1 and CDR2 sequences are KGHSH and LQKENI.

In its sample, this clone was seen a few times. The V gene is TRBV12-1, the J gene TRBJ1-5; TRBD1 is the table's D call, not checked against the DNA. TRBV12-1 constitutes a pseudogene. CDR3 length: 17 residues. CDR3 residues: CASSFASSQGVNQPQHF. CDR3 DNA sequence: TGTGCCAGCAGCTTCGCTTCATCACAGGGAGTTAATCAGCCCCAGCATTTT.

This sequence joins TRBV2 and TRBJ1-2; D uncertain. CDR3 length equals 12 residues. The germline V and J ends were trimmed by 2 bases and 3 bases, with 4 bases remaining between them. CDR1 and CDR2 (germline): SNHLY, FYNNEI. For the CDR3, the DNA is TGTGCCAGCAGTGAAACGGACTATGGCTACACCTTC. Translated, it gives CASSETDYGYTF.

The chain combines TRBV27 with TRBJ2-3; 7 bases line up with TRBD2. The germline V gene encodes CDR1 MNHEY and CDR2 SMNVEV (reference sequence). The trim removed 4 bases at V and 0 bases at J, leaving 1 base unmatched. The CDR3 totals 14 residues. In DNA form, the CDR3 reads TGTGCCAGCAGTTCAGCGGGGAGCACAGATACGCAGTATTTT. Residues: CASSSAGSTDTQYF.

This clone was seen only a few times. The rearrangement uses TRBV7-9 and TRBJ1-5, with a possible D match to TRBD1 (6 bases). The CDR3 is made up of 14 amino acids. The V end was cut by 5 bases, the J end by 0 bases, with 8 bases between. From germline, CDR1 is SEHNR and CDR2 FQNEAQ (reference sequence). CDR3 DNA: TGTGCCAGCAGCGGACAGAATAGCAATCAGCCCCAGCATTTT. Protein product: CASSGQNSNQPQHF.

V usage is TRBV11-2 and J usage is TRBJ1-1; the D is unclear. Trimming cost V 2 bases and J 0 bases, with 7 bases left between them. This CDR3 is built from 14 residues. Germline V gene lookup returns CDR1 SGHAT and CDR2 FQNNGV. Here the CDR3 reads CASSLQTLNTEAFF. Written as DNA, the CDR3 is TGTGCCAGCAGCTTACAAACACTGAACACTGAAGCTTTCTTT.

This sequence joins TRBV28 and TRBJ1-6; 9 bases map to TRBD1. The CDR3 runs 15 residues. J gave up 8 bases and V 3 bases, and 5 bases lay outside the gene matches. Germline CDR1 reads MDHEN; CDR2 reads SYDVKM. The CDR3 DNA is TGTGCCAGCAGTTTGGCGGGACAGGGTTATTCACCCCTCCACTTT. Amino acids: CASSLAGQGYSPLHF.

This chain joins TRBV15 and TRBJ2-1, with TRBD1 matching 8 bases. V lost 3 bases and J lost 10; bases outside the gene matches: 8. The CDR3 totals 14 residues. Germline-derived CDR1 and CDR2 are LNHNV and YYDKDF (reference sequence). CDR3 loop: CATSRDRASYEQFF. Written as DNA, the CDR3 is TGTGCCACCAGCAGGGACAGGGCCTCCTACGAGCAGTTCTTC.

This clone turned up a few times. The CDR3 spells CASTPTGGSFDTEAFF. The CDR3 DNA reads TGTGCCAGCACCCCGACAGGGGGATCTTTCGACACTGAAGCTTTCTTT. The chain joins TRBV28 to TRBJ1-1; TRBD1 agrees at 9 bases. CDR1 MDHEN and CDR2 SYDVKM come from the germline V gene. The CDR3 loop spans 16 amino acids. V lost 7 bases to trimming and J lost 3 bases; unmatched junction nucleotides: 12.

The rearrangement links TRBV28 to TRBJ1-2; 8 positions match TRBD1. The CDR3 covers 13 residues. V dropped 5 bases and J dropped 3; count of bases not matched to a gene: 2. Germline V gene data show CDR1 as MDHEN and CDR2 as SYDVKM. The CDR3 region is CASSVQGDYGYTF. The CDR3 nucleotides read TGTGCCAGCAGTGTACAGGGGGACTATGGCTACACCTTC.

The chain links TRBV25-1 to TRBJ1-2, with unresolved D. The CDR3 length is 15 residues. Trimming pared 6 bases from V and 7 bases from J, leaving 21 bases between. The germline CDR1 and CDR2 sequences are MGHDK and SYGVNS. CDR3 amino acids: CASSDSVLILGGYTF. DNA of the CDR3: TGTGCCAGCAGCGATTCCGTCCTCATTCTAGGTGGCTACACCTTC.

The rearrangement joins TRBV27 to TRBJ2-7, with 8 bases fitting TRBD2. In germline, CDR1 is MNHEY, CDR2 SMNVEV (reference sequence). Trimming took 9 bases from V and 3 from J; bases not matched to a gene: 10. This CDR3 contains 14 residues. CDR3 amino acids: CASSPGLGDYEQYF. The CDR3, as DNA: TGTGCCAGTTCCCCGGGACTAGGGGACTACGAGCAGTACTTC.

The V gene is TRBV11-3, the J gene TRBJ2-5; D unresolved. This CDR3 contains 15 residues. V was pared by 2 bases and J by 1 base, with 11 bases between. From germline, CDR1 is SGHNT and CDR2 YENEEA. CDR3 amino acids: CASSLNPSSQETQYF. The CDR3 nucleotides are TGTGCCAGCAGCTTAAATCCGTCCAGCCAAGAGACCCAGTACTTC.